This T cell receptor beta chain was profiled in a study of blood T cells in healthy people across ages (dated by TCRdb to about 2015). Describing the broader study: In model experiments, template switching captured roughly one uniquely barcoded TCR beta cDNA molecule for every two T cells. The study measured age-related changes in TCR beta repertoire diversity using deep sequencing normalized with unique cDNA molecular identifiers. Four age groups were formed from the donors: young (average about 17 years), middle-aged (approximately 39), aged (about 62) and long-lived (around 80). The study analyzed two additional independent replicas of 1 million unique cDNA reads from the same blood draw for two donors, one aged 18 to 29 and one aged 80 or older. General study outcomes and caveats: Donor CMV infection status was unknown, potentially confounding age-related changes in expanded clonotypes. Compared with the aged group, the long-lived group had more naive CD4+ T cells, fewer expanded clones and increased TCR diversity, a pattern suggesting age selection. As age increased, observed TCR beta diversity per million T cells dropped in a roughly linear way, and a significant reduction was already evident by age about 36. The percentage of naive T cells measured by flow cytometry correlated strongly with observed TCR beta diversity. Since profiling was done on bulk unsorted PBMCs, naive and antigen-experienced compartments could not be conclusively compared. Estimates of total diversity based on one million sequenced T cells were regarded as lower bounds and as underestimates.

The germline V gene gives CDR1 as SQVTM and CDR2 as ANQGSEA. The junction shows trimming of 4 bases on V and 2 bases on J, plus 16 bases between the germline ends. The CDR3 holds 15 amino acids from the cysteine to the phenylalanine. The retained sequence is limited to the CDR3, 45 bases, with the frame set at the first base. Library method: 5' RACE. The reads were generated on an Illumina HiSeq 2500. A second PCR of roughly 6 to 11 cycles was run with a J-beta primer mix and a sample-barcoded 5' primer. Each TCR beta cDNA molecule received a unique molecular identifier from a template-switch 5' adaptor carrying 12 random nucleotides. At least 2.5 million CDR3-containing paired-end reads were obtained from each sample. First-strand cDNA was synthesized from all RNA with the Mint cDNA synthesis kit, primed by a TRBC-specific oligonucleotide. Following uracil-DNA glycosylase treatment, all cDNA underwent a first 18-cycle PCR with the universal primers M1SS and BC2_uni_R. Concerning the study's data processing: For normalization, 1 million high-quality reads, each with a distinct molecular identifier, were randomly selected from each sample. Reads sharing molecular identifiers were discarded rather than binned into consensus sequences. MiTCR, with a Q25 quality threshold and the strictest error-elimination algorithm, was used for CDR3 identification, clonotype clustering and error correction. A nonparametric unseen species model with Euler transformation was used to estimate a lower bound on total TCR beta diversity. TCRdb handled the public reads itself, with Q25 trimming in fastp and clone calling in MiXCR, and kept productive beta chains. Rows with a matching CDR3 protein are joined into one entry that keeps the most common DNA and genes. TCRdb, rather than the study authors, made the V and J calls. The sample table records roughly 1 million distinct CDR3 sequences; around 27% of these occur just once. Around 0.75% of the sample belongs to the ten largest clones.

A remark on this clonotype: Its antigen target is currently unknown. No base-level quality is on record; no much larger clone is a single base apart.

The donors were around 39 Caucasian individuals from Russia, aged about 6 to 100 years, who were systemically healthy. Each donor gave ten milliliters of peripheral blood, drawn into EDTA-treated Vacutainer tubes. Ficoll-Paque density-gradient centrifugation was used to isolate PBMCs, with at least 6.5 million per sample. Total RNA was extracted from PBMCs with Trizol reagent, with at least 5 micrograms obtained per sample. Naive CD45RAhigh/CD27high T cell percentages were measured by flow cytometry on a PBMC aliquot from every donor. The same specimen was also included in a second study, on T cells of mothers and their children. As noted in the second study: The donors were nine systemically healthy Caucasian individuals, made up of three mothers and their six children. cDNA synthesis used all of the extracted RNA, with around 1.5 ug of RNA in each 15 ul reaction. In the second PCR, the M1S primer added sample barcodes and 2-4 random nucleotides. Each mother yielded over 9.5 million TCR beta CDR3 reads and each child 3 million to 3.5 million reads. In both related and unrelated pairs, thymic selection shapes the output of TCR recombination in a similar way, with inherited differences having only a minor effect. Related mother-child pairs always showed normalized repertoire overlap that was slightly higher than in unrelated mother-child pairs, though the difference was never significant. No persistent microchimeric T cell clones were found, with a detection sensitivity of 80 to 100 clones per million clonotypes. In the study, deep NGS was used to compare the TCR beta repertoires of mothers and children, and features distinguishing related mother-child pairs from unrelated individuals were sought. The mean age was 40 +/- 4 years for the mothers and around 10 +/- 4 years for the children. Libraries were sequenced on Illumina HiSeq 2000 with 100+100 nt paired-end reads after adapter ligation with NEBNext reagents. To prevent cross-contamination, the mother and child libraries were prepared a month apart and were sequenced in separate runs. For each donor, somewhere between about 450,000 and 2,100,000 distinct TCR beta clonotypes were identified. Naive TCR beta clonotypes were estimated from low-frequency clonotypes matched to each donor's FACS-determined naive share, without sorting.

The sample taken for sequencing was blood. The chain is encoded by TRBV29-1 joined to TRBJ2-3; the D segment might be TRBD1 or TRBD2, since each matches 5 bases. This clonotype originated in a girl aged 2 to 10 in good health. The DNA reads as follows: TGCAGCGTTGTAAAGAGGGGTCCTACCACAGATACGCAGTATTTT. It encodes CSVVKRGPTTDTQYF.